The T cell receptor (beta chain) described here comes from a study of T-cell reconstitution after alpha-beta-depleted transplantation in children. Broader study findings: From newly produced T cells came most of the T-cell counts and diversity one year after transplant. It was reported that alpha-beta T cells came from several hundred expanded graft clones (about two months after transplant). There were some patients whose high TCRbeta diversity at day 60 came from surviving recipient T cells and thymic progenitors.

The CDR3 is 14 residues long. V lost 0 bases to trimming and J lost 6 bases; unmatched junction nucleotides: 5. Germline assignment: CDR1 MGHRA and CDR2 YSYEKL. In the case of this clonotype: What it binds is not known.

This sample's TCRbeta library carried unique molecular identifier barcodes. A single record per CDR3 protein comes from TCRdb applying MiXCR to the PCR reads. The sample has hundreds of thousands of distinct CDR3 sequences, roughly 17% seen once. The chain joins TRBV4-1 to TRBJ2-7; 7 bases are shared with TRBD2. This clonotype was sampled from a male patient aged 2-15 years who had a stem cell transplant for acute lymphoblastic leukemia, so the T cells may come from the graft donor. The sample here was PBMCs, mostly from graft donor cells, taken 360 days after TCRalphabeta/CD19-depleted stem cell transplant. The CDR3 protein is CASSQEGGVLEQYF. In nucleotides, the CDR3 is TGCGCCAGCAGCCAAGAGGGGGGGGTCCTCGAGCAGTACTTC.